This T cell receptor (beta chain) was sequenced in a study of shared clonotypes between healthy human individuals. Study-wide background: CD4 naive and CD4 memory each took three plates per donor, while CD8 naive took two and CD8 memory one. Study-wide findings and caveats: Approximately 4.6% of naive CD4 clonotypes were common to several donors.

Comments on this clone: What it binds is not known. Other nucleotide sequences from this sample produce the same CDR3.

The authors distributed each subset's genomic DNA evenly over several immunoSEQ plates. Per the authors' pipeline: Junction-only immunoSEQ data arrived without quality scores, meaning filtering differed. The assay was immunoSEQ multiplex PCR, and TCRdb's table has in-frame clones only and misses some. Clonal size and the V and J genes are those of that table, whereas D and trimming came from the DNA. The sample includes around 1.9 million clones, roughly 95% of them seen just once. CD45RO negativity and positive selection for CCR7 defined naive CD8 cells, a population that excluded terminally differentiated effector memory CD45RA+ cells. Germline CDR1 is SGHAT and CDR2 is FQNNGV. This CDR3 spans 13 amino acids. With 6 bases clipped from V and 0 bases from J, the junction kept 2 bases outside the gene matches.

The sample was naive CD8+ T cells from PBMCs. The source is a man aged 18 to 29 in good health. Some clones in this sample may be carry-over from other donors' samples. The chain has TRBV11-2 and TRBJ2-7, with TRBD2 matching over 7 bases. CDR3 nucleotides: TGTGCCAGCAGTAGCGGGCCCTCCTACGAGCAGTACTTC. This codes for CASSSGPSYEQYF.